A selection of T cell receptor beta chains follows, all from one sample in a study of Ad26.COV2.S vaccination and SARS-CoV-2 variants. The data were produced by immunoSEQ multiplex PCR, yet TCRdb's version contains in-frame clones alone and is incomplete. The table lists roughly 250,000 clones, about 83% of them singletons. This sample comprised peripheral blood, obtained in a trial of Ad26.COV2.S vaccine versus placebo. These receptors were taken from a person aged 18-65 years who received the Ad26.COV2.S COVID-19 vaccine or a placebo. The CDR3 runs from the conserved cysteine through the conserved F or W. Each record gives: J gene, V gene, clone size, CDR3 length, D gene, CDR3 protein, CDR3 DNA. The D gene is left open where the match is weak. Only some rows state a clone size, as once, few, many or a class for expanded clones.

J gene: TRBJ2-1; V gene: TRBV18; clone size: .; CDR3 length: 13; D gene: .; CDR3 protein: CASSPRNSNEQFF; CDR3 DNA: TGTGCCAGCTCACCACGAAATTCCAATGAGCAGTTCTTC
J gene: TRBJ1-5; V gene: TRBV5-8; clone size: .; CDR3 length: 13; D gene: .; CDR3 protein: CASSLVSNQPQHF; CDR3 DNA: TGTGCCAGCAGCTTGGTTAGCAATCAGCCCCAGCATTTT
J gene: TRBJ2-2; V gene: TRBV4-2; clone size: .; CDR3 length: 15; D gene: .; CDR3 protein: CASSQRGGNTGELFF; CDR3 DNA: TGTGCCAGCAGCCAAAGGGGGGGGAACACCGGGGAGCTGTTTTTT
J gene: TRBJ2-7; V gene: TRBV2; clone size: .; CDR3 length: 15; D gene: TRBD1; CDR3 protein: CASSRLPGQGVEQYF; CDR3 DNA: TGTGCCAGCAGTCGGCTCCCGGGACAGGGTGTCGAGCAGTACTTC
J gene: TRBJ2-5; V gene: TRBV5-1; clone size: .; CDR3 length: 19; D gene: .; CDR3 protein: CASRIGVGSSFWSAETQYF; CDR3 DNA: TGCGCCAGCAGGATTGGAGTCGGTTCGAGTTTCTGGTCCGCAGAGACCCAGTACTTC
J gene: TRBJ2-7; V gene: TRBV2; clone size: .; CDR3 length: 11; D gene: .; CDR3 protein: CASMGPYEQYF; CDR3 DNA: TGTGCCAGCATGGGGCCCTACGAGCAGTACTTC
J gene: TRBJ2-1; V gene: TRBV5-6; clone size: once; CDR3 length: 16; D gene: TRBD2; CDR3 protein: CASSVGGPSSYNEQFF; CDR3 DNA: TGTGCCAGCAGCGTGGGAGGGCCGAGCTCCTACAATGAGCAGTTCTTC
J gene: TRBJ2-5; V gene: TRBV20-1; clone size: .; CDR3 length: 10; D gene: .; CDR3 protein: CSASWETQYF; CDR3 DNA: TGCAGTGCTAGTTGGGAGACCCAGTACTTC
J gene: TRBJ2-5; V gene: TRBV27; clone size: .; CDR3 length: 15; D gene: TRBD2; CDR3 protein: CASSSRLAGQETQYF; CDR3 DNA: TGTGCCAGCAGTTCCAGACTAGCTGGGCAAGAGACCCAGTACTTC
J gene: TRBJ2-2; V gene: TRBV3-1/TRBV3-2; clone size: .; CDR3 length: 13; D gene: .; CDR3 protein: CASSLIYTGELFF; CDR3 DNA: TGTGCCAGCAGCCTAATTTACACCGGGGAGCTGTTTTTT
J gene: TRBJ2-7; V gene: TRBV11-2; clone size: .; CDR3 length: 14; D gene: .; CDR3 protein: CASSLEPPSYEQYF; CDR3 DNA: TGTGCCAGCAGCTTAGAACCCCCCTCCTACGAGCAGTACTTC
J gene: TRBJ1-2; V gene: TRBV6-5; clone size: .; CDR3 length: 13; D gene: TRBD1; CDR3 protein: CASSKQGFYGYTF; CDR3 DNA: TGTGCCAGCAGCAAACAGGGGTTCTATGGCTACACCTTC
J gene: TRBJ1-2; V gene: TRBV6-8; clone size: .; CDR3 length: 13; D gene: .; CDR3 protein: CASSLQVYYGYTF; CDR3 DNA: TGTGCCAGCAGTTTGCAGGTGTACTATGGCTACACCTTC
J gene: TRBJ2-7; V gene: TRBV10-3; clone size: .; CDR3 length: 16; D gene: TRBD1; CDR3 protein: CAISLHRDSNSYEQYF; CDR3 DNA: TGTGCCATCAGTCTCCACCGGGACAGTAACTCCTACGAGCAGTACTTC
J gene: TRBJ1-2; V gene: TRBV7-2; clone size: .; CDR3 length: 12; D gene: .; CDR3 protein: CASSLVSDGYTF; CDR3 DNA: TGTGCCAGCAGCTTAGTATCGGATGGCTACACCTTC
J gene: TRBJ1-4; V gene: TRBV27; clone size: once; CDR3 length: 16; D gene: .; CDR3 protein: CASRDSRGGTNEKLFF; CDR3 DNA: TGTGCCAGCAGGGACAGTCGGGGCGGAACTAATGAAAAACTGTTTTTT
J gene: TRBJ1-1; V gene: TRBV12-3/TRBV12-4; clone size: .; CDR3 length: 13; D gene: .; CDR3 protein: CASSWPRGPEAFF; CDR3 DNA: TGTGCCAGCAGTTGGCCCCGGGGCCCTGAAGCTTTCTTT
J gene: TRBJ2-3; V gene: TRBV5-1; clone size: .; CDR3 length: 18; D gene: TRBD2; CDR3 protein: CASSLKPSGGLSTDTQYF; CDR3 DNA: TGCGCCAGCAGCTTAAAGCCCAGCGGGGGCCTTAGCACAGATACGCAGTATTTT
J gene: TRBJ1-4; V gene: TRBV19; clone size: .; CDR3 length: 15; D gene: TRBD1; CDR3 protein: CASSSRTGGHEKLFF; CDR3 DNA: TGTGCCAGTAGTTCAAGGACAGGGGGCCATGAAAAACTGTTTTTT
J gene: TRBJ2-3; V gene: TRBV21-1; clone size: .; CDR3 length: 14; D gene: .; CDR3 protein: CASSKRASTDTQYF; CDR3 DNA: TGTGCCAGCAGCAAGCGGGCTAGCACAGATACGCAGTATTTT